The 2 T cell receptor beta chains below were found in one sample sequenced in a study of blood T cell repertoires in COVID-19 (TCRdb year 2020). Libraries came from the immunoSEQ multiplex PCR assay. Not all clones reach the TCRdb copy of this immuneACCESS table, which keeps in-frame sequences only. Checked studies attribute under half of the gap to unresolved V genes and leave the rest unexplained. The sample contains approximately 280,000 clones, approximately 83% of them found a single time. Jointly, the top ten make up 2% to 2.5% of the sample. The sequenced material came from peripheral blood. The receptors stem from a woman aged 25-40 years who had recovered from COVID-19.

As for this clone: The junction departs from germline at one end; a sequencing error may be responsible. The CDR3 loop is CASSSAAIGQQTQYF. The CDR3 nucleotides read TGTGCCAGCAGTTCCGCGGCCATAGGCCAACAGACCCAGTACTTC. The V call is TRBV6-5, the J call TRBJ2-5, with D uncertain. The germline CDR1 and CDR2 sequences are MNHEY and SVGAGI. The CDR3 runs to 15 residues.

This sequence joins TRBV30 and TRBJ1-3; perhaps TRBD1 as D (5 bases). Germline values: CDR1 GTSNPN, CDR2 SVGIG (reference sequence). Deletions cut 2 bases from V and 0 bases from J, with 11 bases between. The CDR3 runs to 15 residues. This CDR3 is CAWSQRGSSGNTIYF. The CDR3 coding sequence is TGTGCCTGGAGTCAAAGGGGCAGCTCTGGAAACACCATATATTTT. Complete variable domain (other parts from reference TRBV30 and TRBJ1-3): SQTIHQWPATLVQPVGSPLSLECTVEGTSNPNLYWYRQAAGRGLQLLFYSVGIGQISSEVPQNLSASRPQDRQFILSSKKLLLSDSGFYLCAWSQRGSSGNTIYFGEGSWLTVV.